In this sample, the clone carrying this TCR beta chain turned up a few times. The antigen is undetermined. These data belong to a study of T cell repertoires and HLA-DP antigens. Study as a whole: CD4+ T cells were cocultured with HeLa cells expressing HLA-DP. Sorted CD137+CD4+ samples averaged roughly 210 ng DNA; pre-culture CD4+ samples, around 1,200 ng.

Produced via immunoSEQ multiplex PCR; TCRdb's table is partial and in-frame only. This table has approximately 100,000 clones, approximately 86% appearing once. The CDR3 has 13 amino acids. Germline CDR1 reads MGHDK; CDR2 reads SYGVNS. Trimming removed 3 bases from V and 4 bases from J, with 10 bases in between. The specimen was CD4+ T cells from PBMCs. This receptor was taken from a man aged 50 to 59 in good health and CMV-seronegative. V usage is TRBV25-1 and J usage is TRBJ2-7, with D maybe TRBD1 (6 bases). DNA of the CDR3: TGTGCCAGCAGTGACAGGGGCCTTTACGAGCAGTACTTC. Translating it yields CASSDRGLYEQYF.